A selection of T cell receptor beta chains follows, all from one sample in a study of beta chain features in type 1 diabetes. The method was immunoSEQ multiplex PCR; TCRdb's version includes in-frame clones alone and lacks a portion of them. The sample gives 310,000 or so clones, around 9% of which show up once; around 1% is in the top ten. Sequenced input: central memory CD4+ T cells from blood. These receptor sequences come from a man aged 25-40 years with type 1 diabetes. The CDR3 runs from the conserved cysteine through the conserved F or W. The order of the fields is clone size, D gene, V gene, J gene, CDR3 DNA, CDR3 protein. A D gene is named only where the DNA matches it firmly. Clone size is given for some rows only: seen once, a few or many times, or a class if the clone is expanded.

many	-	TRBV11-2	TRBJ1-2	TGTGCCAGCAGCTCCGGGACGGGGAACTATGGCTACACCTTC	CASSSGTGNYGYTF
-	-	TRBV7-2	TRBJ2-6	TGTGCCAGCAGCCGAGGGGTGGCAGGGGCCGGGGCCAACGTCCTGACTTTC	CASSRGVAGAGANVLTF
-	TRBD1	TRBV28	TRBJ1-5	TGTGCCAGCAGCCTGACAGGGAAGGAGCAGCCCCAGCATTTT	CASSLTGKEQPQHF
few	-	TRBV5-6	TRBJ2-5	TGTGCCAGCAGCTTTACAGGGCACAATCAAGAGACCCAGTACTTC	CASSFTGHNQETQYF
-	-	TRBV30	TRBJ1-1	TGTGCCTGGAGTGTTATTCTAAACACTGAAGCTTTCTTT	CAWSVILNTEAFF
few	-	TRBV29-1	TRBJ1-2	TGCAGCGTCGACCGACAGGCCGGGGGGTACACCTTC	CSVDRQAGGYTF
many	-	TRBV4-3	TRBJ2-1	TGCGCCAGCAGCCAAGGGGGGCCCAAATACAATGAGCAGTTCTTC	CASSQGGPKYNEQFF
few	-	TRBV5-1	TRBJ2-7	TGCGCCAGCAGCTTTCCAGGCACCTACGAGCAGTACTTC	CASSFPGTYEQYF
-	-	TRBV28	TRBJ2-7	TGTGCCAGCAGGACCGGTGGGCAGGGAGGTTCCTACGAGCAGTACTTC	CASRTGGQGGSYEQYF
-	-	TRBV20-1	TRBJ1-1	TGCAGTGCTAGAGTAGGCGCCGGAGCTTTCTTT	CSARVGAGAFF
few	TRBD2	TRBV18	TRBJ2-7	TGTGCCAGCTCACTCGTTGGGGGGGTGAACGAGCAGTACTTC	CASSLVGGVNEQYF
few	-	TRBV10-3	TRBJ2-3	TGTGCCATGGGGATGGGGGGCACAGATACGCAGTATTTT	CAMGMGGTDTQYF
few	-	TRBV30	TRBJ1-4	TGTGCCTGGAGTGTCCTGGGAGGAGAAGAAAAACTGTTTTTT	CAWSVLGGEEKLFF
-	-	TRBV9	TRBJ2-1	TGTGCCAGCAGCGTAGGGGTCAACTCCAATGAGCAGTTCTTC	CASSVGVNSNEQFF
many	-	TRBV5-1	TRBJ2-1	TGCGCCAGCAGCTTGGCGGGAGACTACAATGAGCAGTTCTTC	CASSLAGDYNEQFF
-	-	TRBV2	TRBJ2-1	TGTGCCACCTATACAGGTTCCTACAATGAGCAGTTCTTC	CATYTGSYNEQFF
few	-	TRBV9	TRBJ2-5	TGTGCCAGCAGCGGGGGACGGGCAGACCAAGAGACCCAGTACTTC	CASSGGRADQETQYF
-	-	TRBV7-8	TRBJ1-3	TGTGCCAGCAGCCCCTCTGCTTCATCTGGAAACACCATATATTTT	CASSPSASSGNTIYF
few	TRBD1	TRBV7-2	TRBJ2-3	TGTGCCAGCAGCCTAGAGGGCAGGGGGTCTGGCACAGATACGCAGTATTTT	CASSLEGRGSGTDTQYF
few	-	TRBV19	TRBJ2-3	TGTGCCAGTAGTGGGGGGCCTGCTAGCACAGATACGCAGTATTTT	CASSGGPASTDTQYF
-	-	TRBV7-6	TRBJ2-5	TGTGCCAGCAGCAGAGACCAAAAAGCAGAGACCCAGTACTTC	CASSRDQKAETQYF
few	-	TRBV5-6	TRBJ1-1	TGTGCCAGCAGCTTGGCATGGATGAACACTGAAGCTTTCTTT	CASSLAWMNTEAFF
-	-	TRBV27	TRBJ2-2	TGTGCCAGCAGTTCCCGGGGTGCGGGAAGGAGCGGGGAGCTGTTTTTT	CASSSRGAGRSGELFF
-	TRBD1	TRBV28	TRBJ2-5	TGTGCCAGCAGTGAGACAGGGGTAGCGCAAGAGACCCAGTACTTC	CASSETGVAQETQYF
-	-	TRBV7-2	TRBJ1-6	TGTGCCAGCAGCTTCGGGTCGGATTCACCCCTCCACTTT	CASSFGSDSPLHF
few	-	TRBV19	TRBJ2-6	TGTGCCAGTAGCACGGGTATCTCTGGGGCCAACGTCCTGACTTTC	CASSTGISGANVLTF
-	TRBD2	TRBV30	TRBJ2-2	TGTGCCTGGACCGCCCCGCTAGCGGGGGGCTACACCGGGGAGCTGTTTTTT	CAWTAPLAGGYTGELFF
-	-	TRBV6-5	TRBJ2-1	TGTGCCAGCAGCCCGGACCTAACCAATGAGCAGTTCTTC	CASSPDLTNEQFF
few	-	TRBV5-1	TRBJ2-6	TGCGCCAGCAGCTTCTTCCCCATCCTCTCTGGGGCCAACGTCCTGACTTTC	CASSFFPILSGANVLTF
few	-	TRBV10-3	TRBJ1-1	TGTGCCATCAGTGGGGTTCGGTCCTTTAGCACTGAAGCTTTCTTT	CAISGVRSFSTEAFF
few	-	TRBV28	TRBJ1-1	TGTGCCAGCAGTTTTGAGGGTAACACTGAAGCTTTCTTT	CASSFEGNTEAFF
few	-	TRBV18	TRBJ2-5	TGTGCCAGCTCACCTCCCGGAAATGGGGGCCAAGAGACCCAGTACTTC	CASSPPGNGGQETQYF
-	-	TRBV28	TRBJ2-4	TGTGCCAGCAGTTTACTTGAAGAAAGCATTCAGTACTTC	CASSLLEESIQYF
-	-	TRBV6-5	TRBJ1-3	TGTGCCAGCAGTTACTCGAAAGCAAACACCATATATTTT	CASSYSKANTIYF
few	-	TRBV6-5	TRBJ1-1	TGTGCCAGCAGTTCGTACATTGGGGAAACACCTGAAGCTTTCTTT	CASSSYIGETPEAFF
few	-	TRBV5-4	TRBJ1-1	TGTGCCAGCAGCTTTTCTGCAGGGACCTTTATGAACGCTGAAGCTTTCTTT	CASSFSAGTFMNAEAFF
few	TRBD1	TRBV7-9	TRBJ1-1	TGTGCCAGCAGCCCCTATCCGGGACAGGGGTCTGAAGCTTTCTTT	CASSPYPGQGSEAFF
many	TRBD2	TRBV7-2	TRBJ2-5	TGTGCCAGCAGCTTGTTACTAGCGGGGATGGAGACCCAGTACTTC	CASSLLLAGMETQYF
-	TRBD1	TRBV2	TRBJ1-2	TGTGCCAGCAGTTTGCAGGGGGCTAACTATGGCTACACCTTC	CASSLQGANYGYTF
few	-	TRBV4-3	TRBJ1-1	TGCGCCAGCAGCCAAGAATGGGGCTCGGGCACTGAAGCTTTCTTT	CASSQEWGSGTEAFF
-	-	TRBV7-2	TRBJ1-2	TGTGCCAGCAGCTTAGGGAGGGACTCTGGCTACACCTTC	CASSLGRDSGYTF
-	TRBD2	TRBV5-1	TRBJ2-2	TGCGCCAGCAGCCATGGGACTAGCGGGAACACCGGGGAGCTGTTTTTT	CASSHGTSGNTGELFF
-	TRBD1	TRBV7-2	TRBJ1-6	TGTGCCAGCAGCAGCCGGGGACAGGGCGTGAATTCACCCCTCCACTTT	CASSSRGQGVNSPLHF